The 5 T cell receptor beta chains presented below share a single source sample, sequenced in a study of OX40 agonist ivuxolimab in advanced cancers. Only in-frame clones appear in the TCRdb table, and some are missing; sequencing was by immunoSEQ multiplex PCR. The data contain about 75,000 clones, roughly 87% of them seen just once; the ten biggest clones take up roughly 1.3%. The sequenced sample was CD4+ or CD8+ T cells sorted from blood, obtained in a trial of the OX40 agonist ivuxolimab. The receptors derive from an adult with an advanced solid tumor such as melanoma, head and neck, liver or kidney cancer.

Only one count was recorded for this clone. The J gene is TRBJ2-4, the V gene TRBV5-1; the match to TRBD2 covers 9 bases. The CDR3 totals 15 residues. V was clipped by 3 bases and J by 8 bases; unmatched bases: 9. Germline-derived CDR1 and CDR2 are SGHRS and YFSETQ. Written as DNA, the CDR3 is TGCGCCAGCAGCTCTAGCGGGACCCTCGGGGACATTCAGTACTTC. Its protein is CASSSSGTLGDIQYF. Complete variable domain (other parts from reference TRBV5-1 and TRBJ2-4): KAGVTQTPRYLIKTRGQQVTLSCSPISGHRSVSWYQQTPGQGLQFLFEYFSETQRNKGNFPGRFSGRQFSNSRSEMNVSTLELGDSALYLCASSSSGTLGDIQYFGAGTRLSVL.

The V and J genes are TRBV2 and TRBJ2-5, with 9 bases identical to TRBD1. Germline V gene lookup returns CDR1 SNHLY and CDR2 FYNNEI. V lost 8 bases, J lost 7 bases, and 17 bases stayed unmatched. This CDR3 is 16 amino acids long. The CDR3 DNA reads TGTGCCAGCGGAGAGAGGGACAGGGCCCTAGGGGCGACCCAGTACTTC. This gives the protein CASGERDRALGATQYF.

The J gene is TRBJ2-6, the V gene TRBV9; 7 positions match TRBD1. Germline CDR1 SGDLS, CDR2 YYNGEE. V lost 4 bases and J lost 0; bases outside the gene matches: 7. This CDR3 has 17 amino acids. Here the CDR3 reads CASSLGQRSSGANVLTF. The CDR3 nucleotides are TGTGCCAGCAGCCTGGGACAGAGGAGCTCTGGGGCCAACGTCCTGACTTTC.

The J gene is TRBJ2-1, the V gene TRBV2; 9 positions agree with TRBD2. CDR1 and CDR2 from the germline V gene are SNHLY and FYNNEI. With V trimmed by 7 bases and J by 14 bases, 9 bases remained unmatched. CDR3 size: 12 residues. The CDR3: CASTGERTSEFF. The CDR3 DNA reads as TGTGCCAGCACGGGGGAGAGGACTAGCGAGTTCTTC.

This clone came up once. The J gene is TRBJ2-5, the V gene TRBV5-1, with a possible D match to TRBD1 (6 bases). The length of the CDR3 is 14 residues. The germline CDR1 and CDR2 sequences are SGHRS and YFSETQ. V was pared by 1 base and J by 3 bases, with 10 bases between. CDR3 nucleotides: TGCGCCAGCAGCTTGAGGACAGCGAAAGAGACCCAGTACTTC. Its protein is CASSLRTAKETQYF.